These 12 T cell receptor beta chains originate from one sample sequenced in a study of blood T cell repertoires in COVID-19. Profiling relied on immunoSEQ multiplex PCR, and the TCRdb table lists in-frame clones only, not all of them. Seen here are tens of thousands of clones, around 87% observed once, and the top ten hold approximately 5%. Sample: peripheral blood. The source is a human donor in a cohort sampled during active COVID-19.

The chain employs TRBV6-6 and TRBJ2-3, with unresolved D. Germline loops: CDR1 MNHNY, CDR2 SVGAGI (reference sequence). V gave up 0 bases and J gave up 1 base, with 8 bases separating them. There are 15 residues in the CDR3. The CDR3, as DNA: TGTGCCAGCAGTTACTCGTCTATTGGCACAGATACGCAGTATTTT. It codes for CASSYSSIGTDTQYF.

The sample holds one count of this clone. The V and J genes are TRBV5-6 and TRBJ2-7; D may be TRBD2 (5 bases). Germline V gene sequence: CDR1 SGHDT, CDR2 YYEEEE. The germline V and J ends were trimmed by 4 bases and 2 bases, with 16 bases remaining between them. This CDR3 has 15 amino acids. For the CDR3, the DNA is TGTGCCAGCAGCATCCGGGGTCTAAGCCCCTACGAGCAGTACTTC. Protein product: CASSIRGLSPYEQYF.

The chain employs TRBV6-5 and TRBJ2-7; 9 positions match TRBD2. The CDR3 has 15 amino acids. Germline loops: CDR1 MNHEY, CDR2 SVGAGI. The J segment lost 1 base and the V segment lost 2 bases, leaving 3 bases of the junction unmatched. The CDR3 loop is CASSYDAGGSYEQYF. DNA for the CDR3: TGTGCCAGCAGTTACGACGCGGGGGGGTCCTACGAGCAGTACTTC.

This sequence joins TRBV7-6 and TRBJ1-6; D unresolved. The germline V gene has CDR1 SGHVS and CDR2 FNYEAQ. CDR3 length: 17 residues. V was trimmed by 2 bases and J by 5 bases, leaving 16 bases between them. CDR3 DNA: TGTGCCAGCAGCTTACTTTCACAGCAGTGGGATAATTCACCCCTCCACTTT. The encoded protein is CASSLLSQQWDNSPLHF.

The J gene is TRBJ2-1, the V gene TRBV6-5; the D is unclear. With 8 bases removed from V and 2 bases from J, the gap between germline ends came to 13 bases. There are 14 residues in the CDR3. Looked up from germline, CDR1 is MNHEY and CDR2 is SVGAGI. The DNA of the CDR3 is TGTGCCAGCCTAGAGTCCCCAGCCTACAATGAGCAGTTCTTC. Encoded protein: CASLESPAYNEQFF.

This chain connects TRBV5-1 to TRBJ2-5, with TRBD2 matching 11 bases. Unmatched junction bases numbered 7, after V lost 7 bases and J lost 5 bases. The CDR3 length is 14 residues. Germline V gene lookup returns CDR1 SGHRS and CDR2 YFSETQ. The CDR3 protein is CASRTGLAVETQYF. The CDR3 region has the DNA TGCGCCAGCCGGACGGGACTAGCGGTCGAGACCCAGTACTTC. The full variable domain, its missing parts supplied by reference TRBV5-1 and TRBJ2-5, is KAGVTQTPRYLIKTRGQQVTLSCSPISGHRSVSWYQQTPGQGLQFLFEYFSETQRNKGNFPGRFSGRQFSNSRSEMNVSTLELGDSALYLCASRTGLAVETQYFGPGTRLLVL.

The rearrangement links TRBV4-2 to TRBJ1-5, with 7 bases identical to TRBD1. Germline V lookup: CDR1 LGHNA, CDR2 YNFKEQ. The CDR3 is 18 residues long. J gave up 5 bases and V 4 bases, and 17 bases lay outside the gene matches. The CDR3 DNA sequence: TGTGCCAGCAGCCGAAGGTTCGGACAGGAAAGGTCACATCAGCCCCAGCATTTT. It encodes CASSRRFGQERSHQPQHF.

The chain couples TRBV27 to TRBJ2-7; weak D call: TRBD1 (5 bases). The CDR3 extends over 16 amino acids. The germline V and J ends were trimmed by 6 bases and 0 bases, with 18 bases remaining between them. Per the germline V gene, CDR1 is MNHEY and CDR2 is SMNVEV (reference sequence). CDR3 nucleotides: TGTGCCAGCAGGGGGATTACCAGACAGAGCTCCTACGAGCAGTACTTC. Translated, it gives CASRGITRQSSYEQYF.

This sequence joins TRBV5-1 and TRBJ2-3, with D perhaps TRBD2 (5 bases). Germline CDR1 SGHRS, CDR2 YFSETQ. The CDR3 spans 14 residues. V lost 4 bases and J lost 2, with 11 bases in between. The CDR3 sequence is CASSHGETTDTQYF. For the CDR3, the DNA is TGCGCCAGCAGCCACGGGGAGACCACAGATACGCAGTATTTT. The complete variable domain, with remaining parts taken from reference TRBV5-1 and TRBJ2-3, reads KAGVTQTPRYLIKTRGQQVTLSCSPISGHRSVSWYQQTPGQGLQFLFEYFSETQRNKGNFPGRFSGRQFSNSRSEMNVSTLELGDSALYLCASSHGETTDTQYFGPGTRLTVL.

J is TRBJ2-7 and V is TRBV7-9; the D gene is possibly TRBD1 (6 bases). From germline, CDR1 is SEHNR and CDR2 FQNEAQ (reference sequence). This CDR3 region has 14 residues. The ends were cut back, 5 bases at V and 2 bases at J, with 13 bases in the middle. CDR3 sequence: CASSGGHTPYEQYF. CDR3 coding DNA: TGTGCCAGCAGCGGGGGACATACTCCCTACGAGCAGTACTTC.

The gene calls are TRBV19 and TRBJ2-1; TRBD1 might be the D (5 bases). Germline loops: CDR1 LNHDA, CDR2 SQIVND (reference sequence). The CDR3 consists of 14 residues. The V end was cut by 7 bases, the J end by 4 bases, with 14 bases between. The CDR3 sequence is CASIKPGLYNEQFF. The CDR3 coding sequence is TGTGCCAGTATAAAACCAGGGTTGTACAATGAGCAGTTCTTC.

This chain joins TRBV5-6 and TRBJ1-4; a possible D gene is TRBD1 (6 bases). Germline V gene sequence: CDR1 SGHDT, CDR2 YYEEEE. The CDR3 is 14 amino acids. The germline V and J ends were trimmed by 0 bases and 8 bases, with 11 bases remaining between them. CDR3 DNA sequence: TGTGCCAGCAGCTTGGACAGGGTTGAGGAAAAACTGTTTTTT. Translation: CASSLDRVEEKLFF.